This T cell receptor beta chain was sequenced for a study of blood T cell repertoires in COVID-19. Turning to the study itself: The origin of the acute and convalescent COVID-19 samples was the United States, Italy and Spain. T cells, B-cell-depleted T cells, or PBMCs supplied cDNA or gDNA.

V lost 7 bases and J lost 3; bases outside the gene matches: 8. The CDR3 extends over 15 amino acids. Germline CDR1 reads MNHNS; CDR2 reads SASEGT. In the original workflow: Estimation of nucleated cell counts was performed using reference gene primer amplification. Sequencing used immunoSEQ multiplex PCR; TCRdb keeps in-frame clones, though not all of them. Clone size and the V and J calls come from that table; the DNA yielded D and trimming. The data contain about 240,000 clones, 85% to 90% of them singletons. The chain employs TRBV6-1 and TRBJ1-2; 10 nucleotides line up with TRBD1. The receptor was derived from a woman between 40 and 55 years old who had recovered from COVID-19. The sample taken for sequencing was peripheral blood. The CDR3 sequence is CASTRQGAWDYGYTF. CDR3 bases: TGTGCCAGCACCCGACAGGGGGCTTGGGACTATGGCTACACCTTC.